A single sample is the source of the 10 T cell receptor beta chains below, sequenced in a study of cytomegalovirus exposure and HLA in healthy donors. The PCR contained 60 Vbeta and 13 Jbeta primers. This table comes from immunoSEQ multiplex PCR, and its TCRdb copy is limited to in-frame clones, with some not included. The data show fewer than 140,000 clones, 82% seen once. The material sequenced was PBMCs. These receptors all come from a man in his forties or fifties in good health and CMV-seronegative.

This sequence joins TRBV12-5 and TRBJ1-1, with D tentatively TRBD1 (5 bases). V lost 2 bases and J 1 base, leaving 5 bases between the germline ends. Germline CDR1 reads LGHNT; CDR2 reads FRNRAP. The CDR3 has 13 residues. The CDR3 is CASGLTGNTEAFF. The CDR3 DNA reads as TGTGCTAGTGGTTTGACAGGGAACACTGAAGCTTTCTTT.

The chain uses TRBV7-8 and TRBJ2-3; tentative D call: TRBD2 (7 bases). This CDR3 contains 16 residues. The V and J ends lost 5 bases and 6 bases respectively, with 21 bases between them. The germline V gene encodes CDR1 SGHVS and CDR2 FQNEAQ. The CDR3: CASSLNAGAALDTQYF. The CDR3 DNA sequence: TGTGCCAGCAGCCTAAACGCGGGGGCCGCGCTGGATACGCAGTATTTT.

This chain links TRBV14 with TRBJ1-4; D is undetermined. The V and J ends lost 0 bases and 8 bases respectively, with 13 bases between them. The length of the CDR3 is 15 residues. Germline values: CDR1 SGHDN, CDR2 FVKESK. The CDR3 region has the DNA TGTGCCAGCAGCCAAGATCCGGGGAGAAGCGAAAAACTGTTTTTT. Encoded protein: CASSQDPGRSEKLFF.

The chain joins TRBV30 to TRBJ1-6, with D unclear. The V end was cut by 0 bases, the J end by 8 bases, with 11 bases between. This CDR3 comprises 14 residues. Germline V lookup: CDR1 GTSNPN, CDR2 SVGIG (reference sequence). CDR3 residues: CAWSVRSLDSPLHF. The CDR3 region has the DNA TGTGCCTGGAGTGTACGCAGTCTGGATTCACCCCTCCACTTT.

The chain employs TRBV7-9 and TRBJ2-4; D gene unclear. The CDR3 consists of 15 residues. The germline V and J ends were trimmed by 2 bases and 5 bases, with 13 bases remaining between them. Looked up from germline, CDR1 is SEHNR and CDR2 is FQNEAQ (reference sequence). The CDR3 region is CASSLTKATENIQYF. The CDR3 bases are TGTGCCAGCAGCTTAACTAAGGCCACGGAAAACATTCAGTACTTC.

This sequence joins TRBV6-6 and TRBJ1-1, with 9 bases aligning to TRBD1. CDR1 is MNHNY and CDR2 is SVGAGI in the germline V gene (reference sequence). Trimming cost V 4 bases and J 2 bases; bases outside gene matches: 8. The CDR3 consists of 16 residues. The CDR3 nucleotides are TGTGCCAGCAGTTCAAACAGGGGACAGGGAAACACTGAAGCTTTCTTT. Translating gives CASSSNRGQGNTEAFF.

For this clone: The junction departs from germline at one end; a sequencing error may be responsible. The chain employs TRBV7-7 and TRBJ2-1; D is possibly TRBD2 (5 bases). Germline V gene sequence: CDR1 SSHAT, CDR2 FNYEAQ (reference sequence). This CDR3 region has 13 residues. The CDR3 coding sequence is TGTGCTAGCAGCTTAGACTACATAAATGAGCAGTTCTTC. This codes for CASSLDYINEQFF.

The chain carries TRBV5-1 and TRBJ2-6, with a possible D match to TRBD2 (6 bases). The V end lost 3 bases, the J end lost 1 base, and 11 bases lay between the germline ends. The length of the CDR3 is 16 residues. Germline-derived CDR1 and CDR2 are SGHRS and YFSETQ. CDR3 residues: CASSWDFSSGANVLTF. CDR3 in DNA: TGCGCCAGCAGCTGGGACTTTTCGTCTGGGGCCAACGTCCTGACTTTC.

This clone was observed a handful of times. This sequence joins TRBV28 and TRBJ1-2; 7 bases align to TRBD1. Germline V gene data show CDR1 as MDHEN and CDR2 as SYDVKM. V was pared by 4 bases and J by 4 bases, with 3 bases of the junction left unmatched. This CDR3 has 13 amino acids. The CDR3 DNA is TGTGCCAGCAGTTACAGGGGAGGCTATGGCTACACCTTC. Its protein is CASSYRGGYGYTF.

CDR3 sequence (DNA): TGTGCCAGTAGTCTGGACGGGGGGGCCTACAATGAGCAGTTCTTC. Amino acid sequence: CASSLDGGAYNEQFF. The V and J genes are TRBV19 and TRBJ2-1; 8 bases map to TRBD2. The trim removed 5 bases at V and 2 bases at J, leaving 5 bases unmatched. CDR3 size: 15 residues. In germline, CDR1 is LNHDA, CDR2 SQIVND (reference sequence).